This T cell receptor (beta chain) was captured in a study of T cell changes during pregnancy in multiple sclerosis. Assay: immunoSEQ multiplex PCR; the TCRdb copy retains only in-frame clones and omits some. The sample lists tens of thousands of clones; about 90% were seen once. The CDR3 runs to 16 residues. Germline V gene data show CDR1 as SEHNR and CDR2 as FQNEAQ (reference sequence). The V segment lost 6 bases and the J segment 7 bases; nucleotides outside the gene matches: 11. The sample here was peripheral blood, taken in the first trimester of pregnancy. The receptor was isolated from a female donor in good health, enrolled as a control in a pregnancy study. J is TRBJ2-2 and V is TRBV7-9, with 10 bases aligning to TRBD2. In nucleotides, the CDR3 is TGTGCCAGCAGACCCGAATCTAGCGGGAGAATCGGGGAGCTGTTTTTT. Protein sequence: CASRPESSGRIGELFF.